What follows is one TCR beta chain and its context. This record comes from a study of OX40 agonist ivuxolimab in advanced cancers. Assay: immunoSEQ multiplex PCR; the TCRdb copy retains only in-frame clones and omits some. The sample has tens of thousands of clones; around 83% are singletons. With 10 bases removed from V and 3 bases from J, the gap between germline ends came to 15 bases. Germline CDR1 and CDR2: MNHNS and SASEGT. The CDR3 is 13 residues long. The chain couples TRBV6-1 to TRBJ1-2; D is perhaps TRBD1 (6 bases). This clonotype was obtained from an adult with an advanced solid tumor such as melanoma, head and neck, liver or kidney cancer. The sequencing used CD4+ or CD8+ T cells sorted from blood, collected in a trial of the OX40 agonist ivuxolimab. CDR3 in DNA: TGTGCCATCCGATCAGGGGAGGACTATGGCTACACCTTC. Translating it yields CAIRSGEDYGYTF.